The 18 T cell receptor beta chains below all came from one sample that was sequenced in a study of OX40 agonist ivuxolimab in advanced cancers. Sequencing was performed with immunoSEQ multiplex PCR; in TCRdb, only in-frame clones are kept and a portion is missing. The data contain about 58,000 clones, approximately 78% of them singletons. Sample: CD4+ or CD8+ T cells sorted from blood, taken in a trial of the OX40 agonist ivuxolimab. The receptors originated from an adult with an advanced solid tumor such as melanoma, head and neck, liver or kidney cancer.

The chain couples TRBV4-1 to TRBJ2-7, with D maybe TRBD1 (7 bases). Germline CDR1 and CDR2: MGHRA and YSYEKL. Trimming stripped 1 base from V and 5 bases from J, with 21 bases between. The CDR3 has 17 amino acids. The CDR3: CASSQGVFPRGAHEQYF. CDR3 coding DNA: TGCGCCAGCAGCCAAGGTGTGTTTCCCAGGGGGGCCCACGAGCAGTACTTC.

The CDR3 loop is CASSEGTSGGETQYF. The CDR3 DNA reads TGTGCCAGCAGTGAAGGGACTAGCGGGGGAGAGACCCAGTACTTC. V and J are TRBV6-1 and TRBJ2-5; 13 bases fit TRBD2. Germline V gives CDR1 MNHNS, CDR2 SASEGT. V dropped 1 base and J dropped 4; count of bases not matched to a gene: 0. The CDR3 sequence is 15 residues long.

This chain joins TRBV9 and TRBJ2-3, with a tentative D call TRBD2 (6 bases). CDR3 length equals 15 residues. V gave up 4 bases and J gave up 0 bases, with 12 bases separating them. Germline assignment: CDR1 SGDLS and CDR2 YYNGEE. The DNA of the CDR3 is TGTGCCAGCAGCTCGGGACTCCAGAGCACAGATACGCAGTATTTT. Residues: CASSSGLQSTDTQYF.

Many counts were recorded for this clone. The rearrangement links TRBV6-5 to TRBJ1-1; D uncertain. From germline, CDR1 is MNHEY and CDR2 SVGAGI. The CDR3 covers 14 residues. V lost 6 bases and J 0 bases, leaving 11 bases between the germline ends. The CDR3 sequence: CASRKHGMNTEAFF. CDR3 coding DNA: TGTGCCAGCAGGAAACATGGTATGAACACTGAAGCTTTCTTT.

The chain couples TRBV14 to TRBJ2-3; 8 positions agree with TRBD2. V lost 4 bases to trimming and J lost 4 bases; unmatched junction nucleotides: 7. In germline, CDR1 is SGHDN, CDR2 FVKESK. The CDR3 runs to 15 residues. The CDR3 DNA sequence: TGTGCCAGCAGCCTCCGGGGGGGCCGGCCAGATACGCAGTATTTT. It codes for CASSLRGGRPDTQYF.

The chain recombines TRBV11-2 with TRBJ1-1; weak D call: TRBD1 (6 bases). This CDR3 has 16 residues. V lost 2 bases to trimming and J lost 1 base, with 14 bases between them. Germline CDR1 and CDR2: SGHAT and FQNNGV. CDR3 sequence: CASSLSGVMRNTEAFF. The CDR3 nucleotides are TGTGCCAGCAGCTTATCAGGGGTAATGCGGAACACTGAAGCTTTCTTT.

The chain joins TRBV2 to TRBJ2-5; 8 bases fit TRBD1. V was pared by 9 bases and J by 3 bases, with 9 bases of the junction left unmatched. There are 14 residues in the CDR3. Germline V gives CDR1 SNHLY, CDR2 FYNNEI. Written as DNA, the CDR3 is TGTGCCAGTGAAACAGGGGGTGGCGAAGAGACCCAGTACTTC. As protein: CASETGGGEETQYF.

The chain has TRBV28 and TRBJ1-2; 7 bases match TRBD1. CDR1 and CDR2 (germline): MDHEN, SYDVKM. The CDR3 contains 15 residues. The V and J ends lost 4 bases and 4 bases, in that order; junction bases with no gene match: 9. CDR3 amino acids: CASSSGATGAYGYTF. CDR3 coding DNA: TGTGCCAGCAGTTCCGGCGCCACAGGGGCCTATGGCTACACCTTC.

This clone was detected only once. V is TRBV19 and J is TRBJ2-3, with 9 bases matching TRBD2. Per the germline V gene, CDR1 is LNHDA and CDR2 is SQIVND (reference sequence). This CDR3 is 15 amino acids long. V gave up 8 bases and J gave up 6 bases; unmatched junction bases: 12. The CDR3 region is CASSLSGGGADTQYF. CDR3 DNA sequence: TGTGCCAGTTCTCTGAGCGGCGGGGGGGCCGATACGCAGTATTTT.

The chain carries TRBV18 and TRBJ2-7, with 7 bases fitting TRBD1. Trimming removed 6 bases from V and 3 bases from J; junction bases left unmatched: 14. This CDR3 region has 16 residues. The germline V gene has CDR1 KGHSH and CDR2 LQKENI. The CDR3 spells CASSPGTVISYYEQYF. The CDR3 nucleotides read TGTGCCAGCTCCCCCGGGACAGTAATAAGTTACTACGAGCAGTACTTC.

The rearrangement links TRBV7-2 to TRBJ1-1; 7 positions match TRBD1. V gave up 4 bases and J gave up 2 bases; unmatched junction bases: 4. Per germline, CDR1 SGHTA and CDR2 FQGNSA. CDR3 length equals 14 residues. The CDR3 protein is CASSYYRGNTEAFF. The DNA for the CDR3 is TGTGCCAGCAGCTATTACAGGGGAAACACTGAAGCTTTCTTT.

The rearrangement uses TRBV4-1 and TRBJ1-1; no reliable D call. Germline values: CDR1 MGHRA, CDR2 YSYEKL. This CDR3 contains 16 residues. Trimming removed 1 base from V and 0 bases from J, with 12 bases in between. CDR3 residues: CASSQVVGIMNTEAFF. The DNA of the CDR3 is TGCGCCAGCAGCCAAGTGGTTGGAATCATGAACACTGAAGCTTTCTTT.

The CDR3 is CASSELGQGRNTIYF. The DNA of the CDR3 is TGCGCCAGCAGTGAGTTGGGACAGGGTAGAAACACCATATATTTT. The chain couples TRBV10-1 to TRBJ1-3; 9 bases fit TRBD1. The CDR3 has 15 residues. The V and J ends lost 1 base and 5 bases, in that order; junction bases with no gene match: 3. The germline V gene encodes CDR1 WNHNN and CDR2 SYGVQD (reference sequence).

V is TRBV19 and J is TRBJ1-5; TRBD1 aligns across 7 bases. Trimming cost V 3 bases and J 7 bases; bases outside gene matches: 9. Germline lookup yields CDR1 LNHDA and CDR2 SQIVND (reference sequence). The CDR3 has 15 amino acids. The CDR3 is CASSMVTGSGQPQHF. Here the CDR3 DNA reads TGTGCCAGTAGTATGGTGACAGGGAGTGGACAGCCCCAGCATTTT.

This chain links TRBV4-1 with TRBJ2-3; TRBD2 matches 7 bases. Per the germline V gene, CDR1 is MGHRA and CDR2 is YSYEKL. The CDR3 is 16 amino acids. The trim removed 1 base at V and 4 bases at J, leaving 8 bases unmatched. Here the CDR3 reads CASSQVLGGPSDTQYF. The DNA of the CDR3 is TGCGCCAGCAGCCAAGTATTGGGAGGGCCTTCAGATACGCAGTATTTT.

The genes are TRBV20-1 and TRBJ2-3; D possibly corresponds to TRBD1 (5 bases). V was shortened by 3 bases and J by 5 bases, with 6 bases between the two germline ends. Germline CDR1 and CDR2: DFQATT and SNEGSKA (reference sequence). The length of the CDR3 is 11 residues. The CDR3 sequence: CSASRGDTQYF. For the CDR3, the DNA is TGCAGTGCTAGTAGGGGAGATACGCAGTATTTT.

The rearrangement uses TRBV5-1 and TRBJ2-5; TRBD2 agrees at 15 bases. The CDR3 runs to 18 residues. Germline assignment: CDR1 SGHRS and CDR2 YFSETQ. V gave up 4 bases and J gave up 0 bases; unmatched junction bases: 7. The CDR3 loop reads CASSEGLAGGGYQETQYF. The CDR3 DNA reads TGCGCCAGCAGCGAGGGACTAGCGGGGGGCGGGTACCAAGAGACCCAGTACTTC.

This chain connects TRBV7-3 to TRBJ2-7, with D possibly being TRBD1 or TRBD2 (5 bases each). Germline lookup yields CDR1 SGHTA and CDR2 FQGTGA. The ends were cut back, 5 bases at V and 4 bases at J, with 15 bases in the middle. The CDR3 is 14 residues long. The CDR3 DNA reads TGTGCCAGCAGCCAGGTGGGGGAATCGTACGAGCAGTACTTC. Protein sequence: CASSQVGESYEQYF.